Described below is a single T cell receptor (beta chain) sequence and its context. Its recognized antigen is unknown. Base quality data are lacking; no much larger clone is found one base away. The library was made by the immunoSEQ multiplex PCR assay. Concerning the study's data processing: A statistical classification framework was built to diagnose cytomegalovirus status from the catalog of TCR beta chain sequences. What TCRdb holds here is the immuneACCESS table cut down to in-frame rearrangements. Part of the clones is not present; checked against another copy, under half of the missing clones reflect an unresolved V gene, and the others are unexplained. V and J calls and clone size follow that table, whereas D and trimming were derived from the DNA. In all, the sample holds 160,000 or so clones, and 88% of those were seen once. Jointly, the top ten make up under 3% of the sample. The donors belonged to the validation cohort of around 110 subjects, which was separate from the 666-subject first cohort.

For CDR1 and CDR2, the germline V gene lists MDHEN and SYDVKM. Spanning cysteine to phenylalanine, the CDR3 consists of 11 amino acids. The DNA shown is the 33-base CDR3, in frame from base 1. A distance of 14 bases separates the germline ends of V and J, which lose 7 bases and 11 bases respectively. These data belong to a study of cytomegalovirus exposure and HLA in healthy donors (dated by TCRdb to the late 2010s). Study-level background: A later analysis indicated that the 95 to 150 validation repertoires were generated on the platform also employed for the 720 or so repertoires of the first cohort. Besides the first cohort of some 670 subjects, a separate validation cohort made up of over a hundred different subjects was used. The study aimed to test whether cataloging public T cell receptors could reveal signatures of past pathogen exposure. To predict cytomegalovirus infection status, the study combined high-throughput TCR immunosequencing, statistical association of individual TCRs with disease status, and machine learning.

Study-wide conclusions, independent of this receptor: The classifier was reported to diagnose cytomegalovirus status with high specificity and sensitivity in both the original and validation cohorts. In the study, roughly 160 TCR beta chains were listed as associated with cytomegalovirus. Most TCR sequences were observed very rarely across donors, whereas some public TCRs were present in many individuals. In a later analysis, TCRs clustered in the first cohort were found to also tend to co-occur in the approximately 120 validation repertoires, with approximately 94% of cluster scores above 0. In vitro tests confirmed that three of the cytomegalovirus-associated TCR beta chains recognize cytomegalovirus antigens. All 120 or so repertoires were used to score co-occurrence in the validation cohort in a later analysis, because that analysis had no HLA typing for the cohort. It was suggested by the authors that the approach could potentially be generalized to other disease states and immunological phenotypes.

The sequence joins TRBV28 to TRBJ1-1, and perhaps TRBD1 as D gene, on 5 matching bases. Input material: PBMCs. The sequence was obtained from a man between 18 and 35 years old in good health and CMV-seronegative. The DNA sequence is TGTGCCAGCATCTCGGAGGGGAACGCTTTCTTT. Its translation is CASISEGNAFF.